This T cell receptor beta chain was profiled in a study of blood T cell repertoires in COVID-19. Study-wide context: Specimens from acute and convalescent COVID-19 originated in the United States, Italy and Spain.

Original processing methods: Scientists estimated how many nucleated cells there were by amplifying reference gene primers. TCRdb keeps only in-frame clones here, not all; method: immunoSEQ multiplex PCR. D and trimming come from the DNA, and the V and J calls and clone size come from that table. The sample has 150,000 to 200,000 clones; roughly 82% are singletons. J was trimmed by 3 bases and V by 4 bases; bases with no gene match: 2. This CDR3 has 14 amino acids. The germline CDR1 and CDR2 sequences are SGHRS and YFSETQ. The gene calls are TRBV5-1 and TRBJ1-4, with 8 positions matching TRBD1. The sequence came from a woman between 40 and 50 years old with COVID-19, enrolled during active disease. Sequenced: peripheral blood. CDR3 protein: CASSPTGANEKLFF. The CDR3 DNA follows: TGCGCCAGCAGCCCGACAGGGGCTAATGAAAAACTGTTTTTT. Supplemented by reference TRBV5-1 and TRBJ1-4, the full variable domain reads KAGVTQTPRYLIKTRGQQVTLSCSPISGHRSVSWYQQTPGQGLQFLFEYFSETQRNKGNFPGRFSGRQFSNSRSEMNVSTLELGDSALYLCASSPTGANEKLFFGSGTQLSVL.